This T cell receptor beta chain comes out of a study of blood T cell repertoires in COVID-19. A single count supports this clone. Profiled with immunoSEQ multiplex PCR; TCRdb holds only in-frame clones, not every one. This table has tens of thousands of clones, roughly 80% appearing once. Sequenced material: peripheral blood. The TCR was taken from a human donor in a cohort sampled during active COVID-19.

DNA of the CDR3: TGTGCCAGCTCACCATCCGGGGGGGTAGGAGGCTACACCTTC. It specifies CASSPSGGVGGYTF. The chain joins TRBV18 to TRBJ1-2; perhaps TRBD1 as D (5 bases). V shed 2 bases and J shed 8 bases, with 15 bases lying between them. The CDR3 runs to 14 residues. CDR1 and CDR2 (germline): KGHSH, LQKENI.